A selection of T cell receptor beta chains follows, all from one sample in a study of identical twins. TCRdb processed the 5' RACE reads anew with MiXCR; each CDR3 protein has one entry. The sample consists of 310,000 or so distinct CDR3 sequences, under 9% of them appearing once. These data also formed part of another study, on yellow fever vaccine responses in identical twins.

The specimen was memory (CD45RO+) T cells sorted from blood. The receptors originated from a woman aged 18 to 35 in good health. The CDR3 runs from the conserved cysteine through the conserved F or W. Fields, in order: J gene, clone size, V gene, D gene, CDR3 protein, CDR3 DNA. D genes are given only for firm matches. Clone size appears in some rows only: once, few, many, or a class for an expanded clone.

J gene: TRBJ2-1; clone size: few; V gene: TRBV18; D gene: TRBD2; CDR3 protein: CASSPSTSGLGNEQFF; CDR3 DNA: TGTGCCAGCTCACCATCCACTAGCGGGCTTGGCAATGAGCAGTTCTTC
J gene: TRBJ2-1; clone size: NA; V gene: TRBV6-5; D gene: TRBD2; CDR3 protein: CASSYSASGLTYNEQFF; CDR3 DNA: TGTGCCAGCAGTTACAGTGCTAGCGGGTTGACCTACAATGAGCAGTTCTTC
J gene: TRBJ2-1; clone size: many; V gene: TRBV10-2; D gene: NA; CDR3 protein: CASSERVLTYNEQFF; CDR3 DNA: TGCGCCAGCAGTGAGAGAGTCCTCACCTACAATGAGCAGTTCTTC
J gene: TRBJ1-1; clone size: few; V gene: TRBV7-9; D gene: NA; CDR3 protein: CASTRGGPNTEAFF; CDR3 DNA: TGTGCCAGCACCAGGGGCGGCCCGAACACTGAAGCTTTCTTT
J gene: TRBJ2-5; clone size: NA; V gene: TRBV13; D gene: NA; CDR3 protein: CASSLPGRVKTQYF; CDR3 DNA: TGTGCCAGCAGCTTACCTGGCAGGGTTAAGACCCAGTACTTC
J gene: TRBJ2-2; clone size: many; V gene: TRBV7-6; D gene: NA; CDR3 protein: CASSLVRGSTGELFF; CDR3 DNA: TGTGCCAGCAGCTTAGTTAGAGGGTCCACCGGGGAGCTGTTTTTT
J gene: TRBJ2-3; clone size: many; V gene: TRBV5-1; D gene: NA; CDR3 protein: CASSRSSPSTDTQYF; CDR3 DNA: TGCGCCAGCAGTAGAAGTAGTCCGAGCACAGATACGCAGTATTTT
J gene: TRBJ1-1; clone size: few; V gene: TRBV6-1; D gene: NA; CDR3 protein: CASSPQNLGFEAFF; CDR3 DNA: TGTGCCAGCAGTCCTCAGAATTTAGGGTTTGAAGCTTTCTTT
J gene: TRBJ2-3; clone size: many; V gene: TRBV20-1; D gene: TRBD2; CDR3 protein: CSASTSGSTDTQYF; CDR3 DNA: TGCAGTGCTTCGACTAGCGGGAGCACAGATACGCAGTATTTT
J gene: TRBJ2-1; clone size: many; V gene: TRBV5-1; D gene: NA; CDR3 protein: CASSLGGSGYNEQFF; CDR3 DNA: TGCGCCAGCAGCTTGGGTGGTAGCGGCTACAATGAGCAGTTCTTC
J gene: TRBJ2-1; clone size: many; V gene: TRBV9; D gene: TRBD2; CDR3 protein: CASSVASGSAYNEQFF; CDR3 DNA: TGTGCCAGCAGCGTAGCCAGCGGGAGCGCCTACAATGAGCAGTTCTTC
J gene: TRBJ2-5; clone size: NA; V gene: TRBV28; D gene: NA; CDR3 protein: CASSQLTYQETQYF; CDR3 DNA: TGTGCCAGCAGTCAACTCACGTACCAAGAGACCCAGTACTTC
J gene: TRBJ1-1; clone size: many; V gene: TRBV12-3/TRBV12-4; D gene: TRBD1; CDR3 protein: CASSEGALNTEAFF; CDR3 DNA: TGTGCCAGCAGTGAGGGGGCTCTGAACACTGAAGCTTTCTTT
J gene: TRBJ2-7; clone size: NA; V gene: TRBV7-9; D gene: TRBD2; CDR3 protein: CASSPSGRESGEQYF; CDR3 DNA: TGTGCCAGCAGCCCGTCGGGGCGGGAGTCGGGGGAGCAGTACTTC
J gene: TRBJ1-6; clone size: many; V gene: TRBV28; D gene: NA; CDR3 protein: CASTRTVLANNSPLHF; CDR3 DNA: TGTGCCAGCACCAGGACCGTCTTAGCCAATAATTCACCCCTCCACTTT
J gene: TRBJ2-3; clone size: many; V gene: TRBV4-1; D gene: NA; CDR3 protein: CASSLLGPKDTQYF; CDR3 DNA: TGCGCCAGCAGCCTACTGGGACCCAAAGATACGCAGTATTTT
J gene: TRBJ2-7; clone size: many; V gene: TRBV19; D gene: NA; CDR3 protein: CASSIPGQLYEQYF; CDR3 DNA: TGTGCCAGTAGTATTCCGGGACAACTCTACGAGCAGTACTTC
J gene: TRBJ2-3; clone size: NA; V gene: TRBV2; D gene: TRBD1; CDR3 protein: CASQTGAHTDTQYF; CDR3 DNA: TGTGCCAGCCAAACAGGGGCCCACACAGATACGCAGTATTTT
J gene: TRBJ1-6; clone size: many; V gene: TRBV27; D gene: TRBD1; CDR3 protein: CASSLLGDRSPLHF; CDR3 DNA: TGTGCCAGCAGTTTATTGGGGGACAGGTCCCCCCTCCACTTT
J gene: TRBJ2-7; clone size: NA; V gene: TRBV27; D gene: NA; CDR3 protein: CASSLGTVDYEQYF; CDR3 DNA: TGTGCCAGCAGTTTGGGGACCGTTGACTACGAGCAGTACTTC
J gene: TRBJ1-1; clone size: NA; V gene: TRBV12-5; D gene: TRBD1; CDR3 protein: CASGLFGTGDLRDTEAFF; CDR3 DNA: TGTGCTAGTGGTTTGTTCGGGACAGGGGATTTACGGGACACTGAAGCTTTCTTT
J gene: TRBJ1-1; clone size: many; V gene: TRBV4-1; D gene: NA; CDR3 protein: CASSQGGDPAFF; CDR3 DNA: TGCGCCAGCAGCCAAGGGGGGGATCCAGCTTTCTTT
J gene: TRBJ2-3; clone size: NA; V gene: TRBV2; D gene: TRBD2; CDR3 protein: CASAGTTSRDTQYF; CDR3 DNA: TGTGCCAGCGCCGGGACTACCTCTCGGGATACGCAGTATTTT
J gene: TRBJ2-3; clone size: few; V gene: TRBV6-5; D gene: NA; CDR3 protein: CASSYGTGTDTQYF; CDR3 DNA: TGTGCCAGCAGTTACGGAACAGGCACAGATACGCAGTATTTT
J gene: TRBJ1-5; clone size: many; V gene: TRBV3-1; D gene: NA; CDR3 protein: CASSQSNRQQPQHF; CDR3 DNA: TGTGCCAGCAGCCAAAGTAATAGGCAGCAGCCCCAGCATTTT
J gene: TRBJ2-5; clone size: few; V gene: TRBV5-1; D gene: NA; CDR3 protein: CASSLEGRKETQYF; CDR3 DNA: TGCGCCAGCAGCTTGGAGGGCAGGAAAGAGACCCAGTACTTC
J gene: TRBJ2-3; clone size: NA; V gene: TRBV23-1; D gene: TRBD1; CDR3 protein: CASTPGQVATDTQYF; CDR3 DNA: TGCGCCAGCACCCCAGGACAGGTGGCCACAGATACGCAGTATTTT
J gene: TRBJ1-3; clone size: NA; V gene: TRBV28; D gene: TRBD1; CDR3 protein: CASRGTGVSGNTIYF; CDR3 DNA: TGTGCCAGCAGGGGGACAGGCGTCTCTGGAAACACCATATATTTT
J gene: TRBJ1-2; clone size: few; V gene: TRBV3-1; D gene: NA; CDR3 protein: CASSPGERSGGYTF; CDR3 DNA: TGTGCCTCCTCCCCCGGGGAGCGGTCTGGGGGCTACACCTTC
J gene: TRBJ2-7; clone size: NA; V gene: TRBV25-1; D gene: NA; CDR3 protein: CASSADRNYEQYF; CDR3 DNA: TGTGCCAGCAGTGCAGACAGAAACTACGAGCAGTACTTC
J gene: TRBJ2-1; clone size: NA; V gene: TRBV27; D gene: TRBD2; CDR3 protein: CASSLTPLLAGGPVDEQLF; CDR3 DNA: TGTGCCAGCAGTTTAACCCCACTTCTAGCGGGAGGGCCGGTAGATGAGCAGCTCTTC
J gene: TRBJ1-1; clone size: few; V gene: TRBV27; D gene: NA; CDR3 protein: CASWTAMNTEAFF; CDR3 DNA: TGTGCCAGCTGGACAGCGATGAACACTGAAGCTTTCTTT
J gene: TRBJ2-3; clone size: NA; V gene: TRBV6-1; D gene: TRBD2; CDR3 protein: CASSERGREGDTQYF; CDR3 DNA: TGTGCCAGCAGTGAACGGGGGAGGGAGGGGGATACGCAGTATTTT
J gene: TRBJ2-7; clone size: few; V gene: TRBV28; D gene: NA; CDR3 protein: CASSPRQVFPHEQYF; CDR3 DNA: TGTGCCAGCAGTCCTCGACAGGTATTTCCCCACGAGCAGTACTTC
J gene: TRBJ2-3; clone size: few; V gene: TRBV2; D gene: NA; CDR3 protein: CASSDEGHPTDTQYF; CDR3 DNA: TGTGCCAGCAGTGATGAGGGACACCCCACAGATACGCAGTATTTT
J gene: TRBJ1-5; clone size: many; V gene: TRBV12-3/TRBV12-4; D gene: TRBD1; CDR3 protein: CASSFFTGEQPQHF; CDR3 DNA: TGTGCCAGCAGTTTCTTTACAGGGGAGCAGCCCCAGCATTTT
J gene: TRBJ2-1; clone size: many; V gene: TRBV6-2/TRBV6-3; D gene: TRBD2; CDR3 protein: CASRSSGSYNEQFF; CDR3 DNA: TGTGCCAGCAGAAGTAGCGGGAGTTACAATGAGCAGTTCTTC
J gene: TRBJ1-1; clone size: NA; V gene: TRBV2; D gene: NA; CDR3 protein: CASSERQNTEAFF; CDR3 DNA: TGTGCCAGCAGTGAACGTCAGAACACTGAAGCTTTCTTT
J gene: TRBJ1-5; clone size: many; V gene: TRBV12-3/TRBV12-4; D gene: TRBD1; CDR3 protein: CASSYTGVGQPQHF; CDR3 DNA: TGTGCCAGCAGTTATACAGGGGTCGGACAGCCCCAGCATTTT
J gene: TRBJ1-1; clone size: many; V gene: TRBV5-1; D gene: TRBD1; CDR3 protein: CASSTNPGQGFFVNTEAFF; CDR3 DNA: TGCGCCAGCAGCACAAATCCGGGACAGGGGTTTTTCGTGAACACTGAAGCTTTCTTT
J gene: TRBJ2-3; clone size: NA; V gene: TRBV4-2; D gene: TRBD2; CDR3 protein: CASSQEGLAGSDTQYF; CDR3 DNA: TGTGCCAGCAGCCAAGAGGGACTAGCGGGATCAGATACGCAGTATTTT